The 23 T cell receptor beta chains below come from one sample, sequenced in a study of a mutant IDH1 vaccine in newly diagnosed glioma. These receptors have no identified antigens. Time point of the sample: week 23, last vaccination. Every vaccination contained 300 ug of the mutant IDH1 20-mer peptide and was paired with topical imiquimod. Sequencing used immunoSEQ multiplex PCR; TCRdb keeps in-frame clones, though not all of them. The sample lists some 40,000 clones, roughly 76% occurring once. Sequences were derived from PBMCs, sampled from a glioma patient whose treatment included an IDH1 peptide vaccine. These receptor sequences come from a man in his forties or fifties with glioma.

Concerning this clone: A much larger clone lies one base from this, so it may be a read error. The chain is built from TRBV7-9 and TRBJ2-1, with 8 bases identical to TRBD2. Per germline, CDR1 SEHNR and CDR2 FQNEAQ (reference sequence). This CDR3 is 13 amino acids long. Trimming at V came to 5 bases and at J to 6 bases, leaving 3 bases not matched to a gene. The CDR3 reads CASSPGTSNEQFF. CDR3 DNA: TGTGCCAGCAGCCCCGGGACTAGCAATGAGCAGTTCTTC.

The chain couples TRBV6-5 to TRBJ2-3; D may correspond to TRBD1 or TRBD2 (5 bases each). Per germline, CDR1 MNHEY and CDR2 SVGAGI. With 6 bases removed from V and 6 bases from J, the gap between germline ends came to 19 bases. The CDR3 runs to 15 residues. The DNA for the CDR3 is TGTGCCAGCAGGCCCGTTTTTCTCTGGGGGGATACGCAGTATTTT. Encoded protein: CASRPVFLWGDTQYF.

This clone was found once. J is TRBJ1-2 and V is TRBV2, with 7 bases lining up with TRBD1. The CDR3 has 13 amino acids. Unmatched junction bases numbered 4, after V lost 5 bases and J lost 4 bases. Per germline, CDR1 SNHLY and CDR2 FYNNEI. This CDR3 reads CASSRDRAYGYTF. In nucleotides, the CDR3 is TGTGCCAGCAGTAGAGACAGGGCCTATGGCTACACCTTC.

The chain joins TRBV5-1 to TRBJ1-1; 10 bases agree with TRBD1. V trimming: 4 bases; J trimming: 4 bases; junction bases outside the gene matches: 13. CDR3 length equals 17 residues. Germline V gene data show CDR1 as SGHRS and CDR2 as YFSETQ. The CDR3 loop is CASSRPTGGEVGTEAFF. The CDR3 DNA reads as TGCGCCAGCAGCCGCCCGACAGGGGGCGAAGTGGGCACTGAAGCTTTCTTT.

V usage is TRBV2 and J usage is TRBJ2-1; D is possibly TRBD1 (5 bases). CDR3 length: 13 residues. The V and J ends lost 8 bases and 6 bases respectively, with 14 bases between them. Germline loops: CDR1 SNHLY, CDR2 FYNNEI. The CDR3 reads CASFIFQGNEQFF. The CDR3 DNA is TGTGCCAGCTTCATATTTCAGGGCAATGAGCAGTTCTTC.

This clone was counted a few times. This chain links TRBV5-5 with TRBJ2-6; D remains unclear. With 2 bases removed from V and 4 bases from J, the gap between germline ends came to 7 bases. There are 14 residues in the CDR3. Germline loops: CDR1 SGHKS, CDR2 YYEKEE (reference sequence). CDR3 region: CASSLDLGANVLTF. The CDR3 DNA follows: TGTGCCAGCAGCTTAGACTTAGGGGCCAACGTCCTGACTTTC.

This rearrangement joins TRBV6-5 to TRBJ2-2, with 8 bases that match TRBD2. The J segment lost 7 bases and the V segment lost 4 bases, leaving 5 bases of the junction unmatched. This CDR3 has 14 residues. Germline CDR1 MNHEY, CDR2 SVGAGI. Here the CDR3 reads CASSSASGHGELFF. In nucleotides, the CDR3 is TGTGCCAGCAGTTCAGCTAGCGGGCACGGGGAGCTGTTTTTT.

V gene TRBV11-2 combines with J gene TRBJ2-5, with 7 bases fitting TRBD1. The CDR3 contains 13 residues. J was trimmed by 4 bases and V by 5 bases; bases with no gene match: 4. Germline V gene data show CDR1 as SGHAT and CDR2 as FQNNGV. CDR3 region: CASSPQGVETQYF. Written as DNA, the CDR3 is TGTGCCAGCAGCCCCCAGGGGGTAGAGACCCAGTACTTC.

This clone was observed a few times. The CDR3 DNA follows: TGCGCCAGCAGCGGGGCAGGATTCCTAGCCAAAAACATTCAGTACTTC. Protein sequence: CASSGAGFLAKNIQYF. This chain links TRBV4-1 with TRBJ2-4, with a possible D match to TRBD1 (5 bases). CDR3 length equals 16 residues. Trimming cost V 5 bases and J 0 bases, with 14 bases left between them. Per germline, CDR1 MGHRA and CDR2 YSYEKL.

The chain is built from TRBV2 and TRBJ1-2; maybe TRBD1 (6 bases). The germline V and J ends were trimmed by 7 bases and 0 bases, with 12 bases remaining between them. Germline CDR1 reads SNHLY; CDR2 reads FYNNEI. The CDR3 has 14 residues. CDR3 in amino acids: CASKSWTANYGYTF. The CDR3 nucleotides read TGTGCCAGCAAGAGCTGGACAGCTAACTATGGCTACACCTTC.

The CDR3 sequence: CASRARTFQDYEQYF. In DNA form, the CDR3 reads TGTGCCAGCAGAGCCCGGACATTCCAGGACTACGAGCAGTACTTC. The rearrangement uses TRBV27 and TRBJ2-7; D might be TRBD1 (5 bases). This CDR3 is built from 15 residues. Germline V gene data show CDR1 as MNHEY and CDR2 as SMNVEV (reference sequence). Deletions cut 6 bases from V and 3 bases from J, with 18 bases between.

The chain links TRBV19 to TRBJ2-7; D perhaps matches TRBD1 (6 bases). Germline CDR1 reads LNHDA; CDR2 reads SQIVND (reference sequence). Trimming cost V 2 bases and J 7 bases, with 12 bases left between them. The CDR3 has 13 residues. This CDR3 is CASSISGDMEQYF. The CDR3 DNA is TGTGCCAGTAGTATATCAGGGGACATGGAGCAGTACTTC.

V usage is TRBV9 and J usage is TRBJ1-1; TRBD1 aligns across 7 bases. The junction had 16 bases not matched to a gene; V was cut back by 4 bases and J by 10 bases. There are 15 residues in the CDR3. Germline V gives CDR1 SGDLS, CDR2 YYNGEE. The CDR3 coding sequence is TGTGCCAGCAGCCCCAGACAGGGTGAAGGAGATAGAGCTTTCTTT. Translated, it gives CASSPRQGEGDRAFF.

CDR3 sequence reads: CASSWTNEKLFF. In DNA form, the CDR3 reads TGTGCCAGCAGTTGGACTAATGAAAAACTGTTTTTT. This chain connects TRBV7-9 to TRBJ1-4; D gene unclear. Trimming removed 6 bases at V and 2 bases at J, with 4 bases between. The CDR3 has 12 residues. Germline lookup yields CDR1 SEHNR and CDR2 FQNEAQ (reference sequence).

This clone was detected once. V usage is TRBV25-1 and J usage is TRBJ2-7, with 7 nucleotides matching TRBD2. The CDR3 has 14 amino acids. After removal of 5 bases from V and 9 bases from J, the junction contained 13 bases not matched to a gene. Germline V CDR1 and CDR2: MGHDK, SYGVNS. Here the CDR3 reads CASSNFGGTTGQYF. CDR3 nucleotide sequence: TGTGCCAGCAGTAACTTTGGGGGGACTACGGGGCAGTACTTC.

The J gene is TRBJ1-5, the V gene TRBV5-3, with 9 bases matching TRBD1. Being an ORF, TRBV5-3 has a function that is uncertain. The CDR3 length is 14 residues. The junction had 11 bases not matched to a gene; V was cut back by 7 bases and J by 9 bases. CDR3 in DNA: TGTGCCAGAGCTGGCGACAGGGGGTGGCGGCCCCAGCATTTT. Protein product: CARAGDRGWRPQHF.

The CDR3 nucleotides are TGTGCCAGCAGTTCAACCGGACAGGGGTTTTCCTACGAGCAGTACTTC. This translates into CASSSTGQGFSYEQYF. V usage is TRBV28 and J usage is TRBJ2-7; 9 bases fit TRBD1. Per the germline V gene, CDR1 is MDHEN and CDR2 is SYDVKM. The CDR3 sequence is 16 residues long. The V and J ends lost 4 bases and 1 base, in that order; junction bases with no gene match: 8.

The sample holds a few counts of this clone. The chain employs TRBV29-1 and TRBJ2-3; D is unclear. CDR1 and CDR2 (germline): SQVTM, ANQGSEA. This CDR3 has 12 amino acids. Between the trimmed V and J ends, which lost 4 bases and 4 bases, there was a span of 9 bases. CDR3 sequence reads: CSVVRVADTQYF. For the CDR3, the DNA is TGCAGCGTTGTAAGGGTGGCAGATACGCAGTATTTT.

The chain employs TRBV19 and TRBJ2-5; 13 bases agree with TRBD2. CDR1 is LNHDA, CDR2 SQIVND, per germline (reference sequence). With V trimmed by 1 base and J by 4 bases, 12 bases remained unmatched. The length of the CDR3 is 19 residues. The CDR3 sequence is CASSIAWTSGGWEGETQYF. The CDR3 DNA reads as TGTGCCAGTAGTATAGCTTGGACTAGCGGGGGCTGGGAAGGAGAGACCCAGTACTTC.

This clone was counted a few times. The chain combines TRBV6-6 with TRBJ2-7; TRBD2 might be the D (6 bases). CDR1 is MNHNY, CDR2 SVGAGI, per germline (reference sequence). The CDR3 loop spans 16 amino acids. Trimming took 0 bases from V and 2 from J, leaving 14 bases between them. The CDR3 loop reads CASSYSRGSSAYEQYF. CDR3 sequence (DNA): TGTGCCAGCAGTTACTCGAGAGGTTCTAGCGCCTACGAGCAGTACTTC.

A few counts support this clone. The DNA for the CDR3 is TGTGCCAGCAGTCCCCCAGGGGATCACGGGGAGCTGTTTTTT. Amino acid sequence: CASSPPGDHGELFF. V and J are TRBV25-1 and TRBJ2-2; a weak D match, TRBD1 (6 bases). The CDR3 sequence is 14 residues long. The germline V and J ends were trimmed by 5 bases and 7 bases, with 14 bases remaining between them. Germline V lookup: CDR1 MGHDK, CDR2 SYGVNS.

This clone was observed a handful of times. J is TRBJ1-2 and V is TRBV11-2, with D hard to call. The length of the CDR3 is 16 residues. Germline loops: CDR1 SGHAT, CDR2 FQNNGV. V was pared by 1 base and J by 4 bases, with 16 bases between. CDR3 nucleotides: TGTGCCAGCAGCTTAGTACCGGACGGTGCCTTCTATGGCTACACCTTC. Protein product: CASSLVPDGAFYGYTF.

This clone was seen only a few times. The chain joins TRBV29-1 to TRBJ1-2; 11 bases are shared with TRBD1. J lost 3 bases, V lost 6 bases, and 6 bases had no gene match. The CDR3 is made up of 14 amino acids. CDR1 is SQVTM and CDR2 is ANQGSEA in the germline V gene. The CDR3 sequence: CSVRPGQGDYGYTF. CDR3 sequence (DNA): TGCAGCGTCAGACCGGGACAGGGGGACTATGGCTACACCTTC.